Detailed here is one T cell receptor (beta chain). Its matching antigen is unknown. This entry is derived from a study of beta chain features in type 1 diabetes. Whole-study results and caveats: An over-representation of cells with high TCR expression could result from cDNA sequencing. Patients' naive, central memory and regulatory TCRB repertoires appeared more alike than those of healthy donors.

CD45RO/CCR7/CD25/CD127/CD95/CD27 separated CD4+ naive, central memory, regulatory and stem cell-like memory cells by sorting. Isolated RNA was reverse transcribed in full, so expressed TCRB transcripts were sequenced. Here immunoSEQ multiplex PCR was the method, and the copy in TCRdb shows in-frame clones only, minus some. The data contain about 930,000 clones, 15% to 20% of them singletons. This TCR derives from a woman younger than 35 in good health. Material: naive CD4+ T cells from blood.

The CDR3 nucleotides are TGTGCCAGTAGCGACAGGGGTGGGTACTACGAGCAGTACTTC. This translates into CASSDRGGYYEQYF. This chain links TRBV19 with TRBJ2-7; 8 bases are a match to TRBD1. J was trimmed by 3 bases and V by 6 bases; bases with no gene match: 7. The germline V gene encodes CDR1 LNHDA and CDR2 SQIVND (reference sequence). The CDR3 loop spans 14 amino acids.